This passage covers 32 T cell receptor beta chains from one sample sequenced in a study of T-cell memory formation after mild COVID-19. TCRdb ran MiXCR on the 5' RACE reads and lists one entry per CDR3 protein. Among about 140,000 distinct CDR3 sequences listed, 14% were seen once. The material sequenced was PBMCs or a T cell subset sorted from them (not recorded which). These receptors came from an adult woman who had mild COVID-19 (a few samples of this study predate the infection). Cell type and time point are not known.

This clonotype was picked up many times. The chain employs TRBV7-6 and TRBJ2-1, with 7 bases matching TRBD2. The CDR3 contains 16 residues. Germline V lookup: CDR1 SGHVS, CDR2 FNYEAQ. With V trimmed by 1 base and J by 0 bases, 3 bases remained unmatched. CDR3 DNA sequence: TGTGCCAGCAGCTTAGACGGGGGGACCTCCTACAATGAGCAGTTCTTC. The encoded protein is CASSLDGGTSYNEQFF. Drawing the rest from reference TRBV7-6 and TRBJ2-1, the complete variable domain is GAGVSQSPRYKVTKRGQDVALRCDPISGHVSLYWYRQALGQGPEFLTYFNYEAQQDKSGLPNDRFSAERPEGSISTLTIQRTEQRDSAMYRCASSLDGGTSYNEQFFGPGTRLTVL.

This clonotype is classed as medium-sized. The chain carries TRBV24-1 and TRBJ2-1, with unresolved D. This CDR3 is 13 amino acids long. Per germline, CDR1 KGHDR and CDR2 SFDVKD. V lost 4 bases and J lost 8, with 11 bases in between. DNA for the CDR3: TGTGCCACCAGTGAGGTGGCGTGGGATGAGCAGTTCTTC. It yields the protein CATSEVAWDEQFF.

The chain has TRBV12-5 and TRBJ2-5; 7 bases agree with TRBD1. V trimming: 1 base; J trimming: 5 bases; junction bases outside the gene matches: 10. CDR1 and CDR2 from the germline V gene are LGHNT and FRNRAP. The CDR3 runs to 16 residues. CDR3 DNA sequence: TGTGCTAGTGGTTTGGCCCGACAGGGAAGGGGGGAGACCCAGTACTTC. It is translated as CASGLARQGRGETQYF.

This CDR3 is CASRESTDTQYF. The CDR3 coding sequence is TGTGCCAGCAGGGAGAGCACAGATACGCAGTATTTT. J is TRBJ2-3 and V is TRBV6-5; unclear D gene. Germline V CDR1 and CDR2: MNHEY, SVGAGI. The CDR3 sequence is 12 residues long. The ends were cut back, 6 bases at V and 0 bases at J, with 4 bases in the middle.

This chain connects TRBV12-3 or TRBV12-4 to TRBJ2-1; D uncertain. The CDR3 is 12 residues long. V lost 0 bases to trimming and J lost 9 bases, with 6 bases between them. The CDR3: CASSLALSEQFF. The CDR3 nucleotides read TGTGCCAGCAGTTTAGCGCTGAGTGAGCAGTTCTTC.

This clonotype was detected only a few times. The DNA for the CDR3 is TGTGCCTGGAGAGGTAGCGGAACAGACAATGAGCAGTTCTTC. Its translation: CAWRGSGTDNEQFF. The chain links TRBV30 to TRBJ2-1; maybe TRBD2 (6 bases). This CDR3 has 14 amino acids. The V end lost 3 bases, the J end lost 5 bases, and 14 bases lay between the germline ends. Per the germline V gene, CDR1 is GTSNPN and CDR2 is SVGIG (reference sequence).

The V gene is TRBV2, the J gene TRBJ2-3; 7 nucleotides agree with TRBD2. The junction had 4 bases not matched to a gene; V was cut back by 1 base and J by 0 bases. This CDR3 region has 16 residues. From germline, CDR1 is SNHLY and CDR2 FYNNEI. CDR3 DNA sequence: TGTGCCAGCAGTGAAGGGTGGGGGGGTAGCACAGATACGCAGTATTTT. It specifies CASSEGWGGSTDTQYF.

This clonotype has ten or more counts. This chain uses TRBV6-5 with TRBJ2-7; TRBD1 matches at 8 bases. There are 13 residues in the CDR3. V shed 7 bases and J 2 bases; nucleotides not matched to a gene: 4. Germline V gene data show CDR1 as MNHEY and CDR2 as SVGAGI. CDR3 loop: CASKRTGTYEQYF. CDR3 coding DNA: TGTGCCAGCAAACGGACAGGGACCTACGAGCAGTACTTC.

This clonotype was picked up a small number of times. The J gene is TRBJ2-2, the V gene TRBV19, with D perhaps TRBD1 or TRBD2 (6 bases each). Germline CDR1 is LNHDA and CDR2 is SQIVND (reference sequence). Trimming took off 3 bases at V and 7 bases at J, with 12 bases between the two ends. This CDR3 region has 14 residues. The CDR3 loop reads CASSISGAGGELFF. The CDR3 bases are TGTGCCAGTAGTATCTCGGGGGCTGGCGGGGAGCTGTTTTTT.

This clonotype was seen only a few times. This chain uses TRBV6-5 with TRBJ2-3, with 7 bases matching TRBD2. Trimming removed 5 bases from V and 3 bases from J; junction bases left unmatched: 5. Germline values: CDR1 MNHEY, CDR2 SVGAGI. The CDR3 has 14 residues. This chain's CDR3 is CASSHWGGTDTQYF. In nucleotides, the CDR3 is TGTGCCAGCAGTCATTGGGGAGGGACAGATACGCAGTATTTT.

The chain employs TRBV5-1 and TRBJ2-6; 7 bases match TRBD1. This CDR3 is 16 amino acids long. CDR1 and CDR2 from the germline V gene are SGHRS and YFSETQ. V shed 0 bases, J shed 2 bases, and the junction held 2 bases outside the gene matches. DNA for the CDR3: TGCGCCAGCAGCTTGGCTACAGGGGCTGGGGCCAACGTCCTGACTTTC. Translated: CASSLATGAGANVLTF.

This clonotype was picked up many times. The CDR3 DNA follows: TGTGCCATCATTCAGGGGCCCTACGAGCAGTACTTC. Translating it yields CAIIQGPYEQYF. V is TRBV7-2 and J is TRBJ2-7; D may be TRBD1 (6 bases). Trimming pared 10 bases from V and 2 bases from J, leaving 12 bases between. There are 12 residues in the CDR3. Germline CDR1 SGHTA, CDR2 FQGNSA.

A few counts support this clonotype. The DNA of the CDR3 is TGTGCCAGCAACCGCGGGGGCTCGGACGAGCAGTACTTC. It yields the protein CASNRGGSDEQYF. The chain recombines TRBV6-1 with TRBJ2-7, with a weak D call TRBD2 (7 bases). Trimming took off 7 bases at V and 5 bases at J, with 15 bases between the two ends. The CDR3 has 13 residues. Germline CDR1 reads MNHNS; CDR2 reads SASEGT.

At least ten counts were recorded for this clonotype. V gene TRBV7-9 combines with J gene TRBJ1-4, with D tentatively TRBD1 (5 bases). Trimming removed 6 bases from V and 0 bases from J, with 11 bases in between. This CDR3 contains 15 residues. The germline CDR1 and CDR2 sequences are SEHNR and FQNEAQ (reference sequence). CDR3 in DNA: TGTGCCAGCAGTGACCGGGGCGCAACTAATGAAAAACTGTTTTTT. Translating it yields CASSDRGATNEKLFF.

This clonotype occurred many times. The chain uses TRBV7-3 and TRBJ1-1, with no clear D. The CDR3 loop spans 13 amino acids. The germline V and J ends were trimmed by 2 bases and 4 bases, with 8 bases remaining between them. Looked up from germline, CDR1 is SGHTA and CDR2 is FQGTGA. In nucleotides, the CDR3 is TGTGCCAGCAGCTTAGGCCGGGCCACTGAAGCTTTCTTT. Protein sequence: CASSLGRATEAFF.

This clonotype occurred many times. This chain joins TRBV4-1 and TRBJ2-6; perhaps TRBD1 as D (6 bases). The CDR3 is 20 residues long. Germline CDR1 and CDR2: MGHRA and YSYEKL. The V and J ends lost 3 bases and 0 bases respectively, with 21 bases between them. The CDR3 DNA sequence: TGCGCCAGCAGCCAGGGGGTGACAGGCCTAATGATCTCTGGGGCCAACGTCCTGACTTTC. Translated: CASSQGVTGLMISGANVLTF.

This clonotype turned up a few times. DNA for the CDR3: TGTGCCAGCAGCCCCCTCATTTCCGCTAACTATGGCTACACCTTC. Translating it yields CASSPLISANYGYTF. The chain couples TRBV28 to TRBJ1-2; D call uncertain. This CDR3 is built from 15 residues. Trimming left V 6 bases short and J 0 bases short, with 14 bases between. CDR1 is MDHEN, CDR2 SYDVKM, per germline.

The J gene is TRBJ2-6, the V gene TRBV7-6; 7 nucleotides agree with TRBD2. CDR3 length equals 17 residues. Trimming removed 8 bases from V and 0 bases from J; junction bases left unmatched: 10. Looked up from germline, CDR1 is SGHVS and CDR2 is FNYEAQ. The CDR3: CASGNWGGYSGANVLTF. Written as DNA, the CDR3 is TGTGCCAGCGGGAATTGGGGGGGTTACTCTGGGGCCAACGTCCTGACTTTC.

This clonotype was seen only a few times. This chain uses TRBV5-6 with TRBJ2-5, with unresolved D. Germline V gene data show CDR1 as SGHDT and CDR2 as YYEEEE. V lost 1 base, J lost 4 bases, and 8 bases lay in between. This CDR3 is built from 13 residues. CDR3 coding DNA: TGTGCCAGCAGCTTGCGGACCCCAGAGACCCAGTACTTC. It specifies CASSLRTPETQYF.

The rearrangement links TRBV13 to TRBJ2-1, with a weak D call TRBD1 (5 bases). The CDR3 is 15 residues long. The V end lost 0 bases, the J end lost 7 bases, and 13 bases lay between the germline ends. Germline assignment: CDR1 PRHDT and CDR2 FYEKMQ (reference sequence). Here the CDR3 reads CASSLGATAGNEQFF. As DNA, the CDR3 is TGTGCCAGCAGCTTAGGAGCCACCGCAGGGAATGAGCAGTTCTTC.

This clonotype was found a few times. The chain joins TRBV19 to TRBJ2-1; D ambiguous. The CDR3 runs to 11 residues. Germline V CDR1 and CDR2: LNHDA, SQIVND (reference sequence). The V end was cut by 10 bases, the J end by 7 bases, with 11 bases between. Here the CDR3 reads CATRFANEQFF. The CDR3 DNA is TGTGCCACCAGGTTTGCTAATGAGCAGTTCTTC.

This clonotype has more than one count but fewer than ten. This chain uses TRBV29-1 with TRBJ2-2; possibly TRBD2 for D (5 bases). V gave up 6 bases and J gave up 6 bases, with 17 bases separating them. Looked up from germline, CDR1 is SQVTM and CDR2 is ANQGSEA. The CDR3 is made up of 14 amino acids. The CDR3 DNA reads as TGCAGCGTCCCCGGACGAGGGCTAGCCGGGGAGCTGTTTTTT. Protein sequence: CSVPGRGLAGELFF.

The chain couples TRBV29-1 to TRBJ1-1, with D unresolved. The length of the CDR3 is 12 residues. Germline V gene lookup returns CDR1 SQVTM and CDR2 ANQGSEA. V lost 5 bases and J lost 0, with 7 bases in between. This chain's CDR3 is CSVSVLNTEAFF. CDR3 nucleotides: TGCAGCGTTTCAGTCCTGAACACTGAAGCTTTCTTT.

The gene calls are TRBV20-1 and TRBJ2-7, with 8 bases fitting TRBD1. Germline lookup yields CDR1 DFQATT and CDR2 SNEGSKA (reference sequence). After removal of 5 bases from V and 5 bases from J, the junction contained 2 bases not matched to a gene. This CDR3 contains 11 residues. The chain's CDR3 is CSAATGDEQYF. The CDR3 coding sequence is TGCAGTGCTGCGACAGGGGACGAGCAGTACTTC.

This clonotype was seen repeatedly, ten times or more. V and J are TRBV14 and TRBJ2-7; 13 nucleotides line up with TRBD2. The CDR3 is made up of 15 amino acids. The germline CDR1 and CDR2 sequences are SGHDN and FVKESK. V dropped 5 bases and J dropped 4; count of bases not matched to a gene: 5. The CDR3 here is CASSEGLAGVYEQYF. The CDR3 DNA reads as TGTGCCAGCAGCGAAGGACTAGCGGGAGTATACGAGCAGTACTTC.

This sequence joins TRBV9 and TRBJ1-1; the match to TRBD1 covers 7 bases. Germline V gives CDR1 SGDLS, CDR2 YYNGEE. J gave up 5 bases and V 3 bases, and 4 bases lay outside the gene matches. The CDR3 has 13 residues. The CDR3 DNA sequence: TGTGCCAGCAGCGCATCGACAGGGACTGAAGCTTTCTTT. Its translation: CASSASTGTEAFF.

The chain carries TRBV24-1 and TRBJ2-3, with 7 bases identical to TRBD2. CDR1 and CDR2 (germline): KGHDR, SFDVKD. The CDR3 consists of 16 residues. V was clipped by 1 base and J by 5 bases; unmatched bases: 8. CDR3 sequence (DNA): TGTGCCACCAGTGATTTCCCCCGGGGGAGGGGAGATACGCAGTATTTT. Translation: CATSDFPRGRGDTQYF.

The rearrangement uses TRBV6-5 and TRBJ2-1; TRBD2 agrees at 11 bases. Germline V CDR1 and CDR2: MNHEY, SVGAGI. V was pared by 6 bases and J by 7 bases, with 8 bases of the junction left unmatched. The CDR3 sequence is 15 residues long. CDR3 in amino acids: CASRQTSGSVNEQFF. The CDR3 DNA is TGTGCCAGCAGACAAACTAGCGGGAGTGTTAATGAGCAGTTCTTC.

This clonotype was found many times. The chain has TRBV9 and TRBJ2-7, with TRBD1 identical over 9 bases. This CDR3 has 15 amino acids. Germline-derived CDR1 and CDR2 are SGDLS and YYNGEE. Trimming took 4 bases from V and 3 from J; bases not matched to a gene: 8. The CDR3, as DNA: TGTGCCAGCAGCCAGGACGGGACAGGGATCTACGAGCAGTACTTC. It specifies CASSQDGTGIYEQYF.

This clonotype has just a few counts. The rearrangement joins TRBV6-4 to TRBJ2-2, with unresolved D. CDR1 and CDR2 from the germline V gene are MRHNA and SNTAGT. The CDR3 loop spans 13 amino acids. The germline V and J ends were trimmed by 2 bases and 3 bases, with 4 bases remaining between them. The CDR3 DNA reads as TGTGCCAGCAGTGACGGAGACACCGGGGAGCTGTTTTTT. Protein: CASSDGDTGELFF.

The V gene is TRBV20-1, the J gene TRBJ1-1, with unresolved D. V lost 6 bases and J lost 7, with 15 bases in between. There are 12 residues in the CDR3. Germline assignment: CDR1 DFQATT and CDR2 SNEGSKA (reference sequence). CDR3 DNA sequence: TGCAGTGCCGAAAAAGGGTTCGGTGAAGCTTTCTTT. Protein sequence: CSAEKGFGEAFF.

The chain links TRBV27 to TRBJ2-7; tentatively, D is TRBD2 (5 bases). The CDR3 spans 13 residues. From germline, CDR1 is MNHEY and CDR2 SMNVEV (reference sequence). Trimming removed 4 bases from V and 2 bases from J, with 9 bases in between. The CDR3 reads CASSYSGPYEQYF. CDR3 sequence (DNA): TGTGCCAGCAGTTACAGCGGACCCTACGAGCAGTACTTC.